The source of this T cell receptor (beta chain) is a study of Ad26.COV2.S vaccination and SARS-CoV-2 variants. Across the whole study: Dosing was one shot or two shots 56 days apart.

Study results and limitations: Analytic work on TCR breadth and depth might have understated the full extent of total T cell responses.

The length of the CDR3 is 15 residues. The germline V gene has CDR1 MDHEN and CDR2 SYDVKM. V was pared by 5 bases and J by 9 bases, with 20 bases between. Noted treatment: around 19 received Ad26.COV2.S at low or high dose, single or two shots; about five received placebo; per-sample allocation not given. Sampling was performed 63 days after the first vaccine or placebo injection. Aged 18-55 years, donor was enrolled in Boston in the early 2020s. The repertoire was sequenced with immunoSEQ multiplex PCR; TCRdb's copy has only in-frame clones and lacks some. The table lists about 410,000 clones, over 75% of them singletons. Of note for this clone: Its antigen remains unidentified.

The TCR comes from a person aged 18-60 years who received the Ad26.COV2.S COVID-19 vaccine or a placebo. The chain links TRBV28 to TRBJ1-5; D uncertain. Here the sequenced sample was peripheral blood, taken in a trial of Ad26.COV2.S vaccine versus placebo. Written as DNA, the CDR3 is TGTGCCAGCAGTCCATCCCGGGCCAATATCATGCCCCAGCATTTT. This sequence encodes CASSPSRANIMPQHF.